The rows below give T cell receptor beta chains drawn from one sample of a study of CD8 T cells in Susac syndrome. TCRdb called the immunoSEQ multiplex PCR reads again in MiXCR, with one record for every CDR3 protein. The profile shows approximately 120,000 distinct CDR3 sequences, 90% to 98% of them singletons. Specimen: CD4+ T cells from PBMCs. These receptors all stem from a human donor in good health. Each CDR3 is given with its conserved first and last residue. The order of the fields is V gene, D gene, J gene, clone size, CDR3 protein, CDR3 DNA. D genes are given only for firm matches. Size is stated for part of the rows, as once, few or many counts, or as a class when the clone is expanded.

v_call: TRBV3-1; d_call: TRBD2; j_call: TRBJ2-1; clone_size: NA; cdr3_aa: CASSRSSGGAYNEQFF; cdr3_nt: TGTGCCAGCAGCCGCTCAAGCGGGGGGGCTTACAATGAGCAGTTCTTC
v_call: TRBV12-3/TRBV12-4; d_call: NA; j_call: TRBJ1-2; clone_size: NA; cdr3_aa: CASSLVVFYGYTF; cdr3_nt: TGTGCCAGCAGTTTAGTGGTTTTCTATGGCTACACCTTC
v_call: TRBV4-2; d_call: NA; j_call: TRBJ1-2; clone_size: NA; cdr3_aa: CASSHSNRVNHYGYTF; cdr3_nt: TGTGCCAGCAGCCACTCTAACCGGGTGAATCACTATGGCTACACCTTC
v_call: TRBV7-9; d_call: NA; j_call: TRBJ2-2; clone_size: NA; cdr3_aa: CASSSRGNTGELFF; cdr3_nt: TGTGCCAGCAGCTCCCGGGGGAACACCGGGGAGCTGTTTTTT
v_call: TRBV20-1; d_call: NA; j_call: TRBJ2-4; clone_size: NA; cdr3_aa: CSARDLGAESKNIQYF; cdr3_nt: TGCAGTGCTAGAGATCTGGGGGCTGAGTCCAAAAACATTCAGTACTTC
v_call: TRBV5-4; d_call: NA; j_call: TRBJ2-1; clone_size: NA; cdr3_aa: CASSFGTRGVNEQFF; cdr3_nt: TGTGCCAGCAGCTTTGGCACTAGGGGGGTGAATGAGCAGTTCTTC
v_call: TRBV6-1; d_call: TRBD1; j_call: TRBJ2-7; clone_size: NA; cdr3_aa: CASSRTGVANEQYF; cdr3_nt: TGTGCCAGCAGCCGCACAGGGGTGGCAAACGAGCAGTACTTC
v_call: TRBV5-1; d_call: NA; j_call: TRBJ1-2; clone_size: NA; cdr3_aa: CASSSGAVDYGYTF; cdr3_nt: TGCGCCAGCAGCTCGGGGGCCGTGGACTATGGCTACACCTTC
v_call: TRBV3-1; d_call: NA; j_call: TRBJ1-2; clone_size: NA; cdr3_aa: CASSQEFRGAKGYTF; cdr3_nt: TGTGCCAGCAGCCAAGAGTTTCGGGGGGCAAAAGGCTACACCTTC
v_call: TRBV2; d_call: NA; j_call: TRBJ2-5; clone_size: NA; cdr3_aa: CASSINREETQYF; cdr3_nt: TGTGCCAGCAGTATTAACAGAGAAGAGACCCAGTACTTC
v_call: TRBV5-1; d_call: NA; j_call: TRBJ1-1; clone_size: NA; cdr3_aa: CASSLSQMNTEAFF; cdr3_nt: TGCGCCAGCAGCTTGTCCCAAATGAACACTGAAGCTTTCTTT
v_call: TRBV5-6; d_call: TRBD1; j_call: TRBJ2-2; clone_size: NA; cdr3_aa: CASSPGGQGIGELFF; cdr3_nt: TGTGCCAGCAGCCCGGGGGGACAGGGGATCGGGGAGCTGTTTTTT
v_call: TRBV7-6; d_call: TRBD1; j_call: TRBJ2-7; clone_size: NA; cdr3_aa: CASSLSRGEDRYYEQYF; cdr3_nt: TGTGCCAGCAGCTTAAGCAGAGGAGAGGACAGGTATTACGAGCAGTACTTC
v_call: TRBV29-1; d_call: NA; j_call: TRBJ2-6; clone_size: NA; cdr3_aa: CSVGEASGANVLTF; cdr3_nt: TGCAGCGTTGGGGAGGCCTCTGGGGCCAACGTCCTGACTTTC
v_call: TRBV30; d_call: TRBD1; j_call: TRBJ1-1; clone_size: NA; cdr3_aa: CAWSTGQGAGGDEAFF; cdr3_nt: TGTGCCTGGAGCACCGGACAGGGCGCGGGCGGGGATGAAGCTTTCTTT
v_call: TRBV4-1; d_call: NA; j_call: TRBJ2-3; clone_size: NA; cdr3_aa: CASSQVGTFSTQYF; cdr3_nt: TGCGCCAGCAGCCAAGTGGGGACCTTCTCTACGCAGTATTTT
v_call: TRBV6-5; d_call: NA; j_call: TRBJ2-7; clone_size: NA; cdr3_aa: CASSVTGLSYEQYF; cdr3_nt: TGTGCCAGCAGCGTGACAGGCCTCTCCTACGAGCAGTACTTC
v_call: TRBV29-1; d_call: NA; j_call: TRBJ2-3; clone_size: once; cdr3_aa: CSVAASGRYF; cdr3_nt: TGCAGCGTTGCGGCCAGCGGCAGGTATTTT
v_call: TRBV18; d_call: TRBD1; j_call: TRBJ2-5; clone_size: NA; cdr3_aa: CASSPDRWTGGAETQYF; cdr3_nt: TGTGCCAGCTCACCAGACCGCTGGACAGGGGGCGCAGAGACCCAGTACTTC
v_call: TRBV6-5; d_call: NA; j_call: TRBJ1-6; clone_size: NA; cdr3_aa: CASSSPRRNSPLHF; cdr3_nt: TGTGCCAGCAGTTCCCCCCGCAGGAATTCACCCCTCCACTTT
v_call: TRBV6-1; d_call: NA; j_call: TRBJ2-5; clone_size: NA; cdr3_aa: CASGDSQETQYF; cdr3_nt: TGTGCCAGCGGGGACTCCCAAGAGACCCAGTACTTC